These T cell receptor beta chains were read from a single sample in a study of blood T cell repertoires in COVID-19. Sequenced by immunoSEQ multiplex PCR; TCRdb stores in-frame clones only, minus some. The table includes 150,000 to 200,000 clones, just under 95% detected once. Sequencing used peripheral blood. The receptors shown here come from a woman aged 45 to 65 with acute or convalescent COVID-19. CDR3s include the opening cysteine and the closing phenylalanine or tryptophan. A D gene is named only where the DNA matches it firmly. Rows give clone size only sometimes, using once, few, many, or a class for an expanded clone.

>TRBJ2-7|TRBV7-9|NA|NA
CASSPYGSGDYEQYF
TGTGCCAGCAGCCCGTACGGGTCAGGGGACTACGAGCAGTACTTC
>TRBJ2-3|TRBV19|NA|TRBD2
CASMGSSGGYSTDTQYF
TGTGCCAGTATGGGGTCTAGCGGGGGCTATAGCACAGATACGCAGTATTTT
>TRBJ2-7|TRBV24-1|NA|TRBD1
CATSDWGQGGYEQYF
TGTGCCACCAGTGACTGGGGACAGGGCGGGTACGAGCAGTACTTC
>TRBJ1-1|TRBV28|once|TRBD1
CASSWTGRTEAFF
TGTGCCAGCTCCTGGACAGGGAGGACTGAAGCTTTCTTT
>TRBJ1-1|TRBV9|few|NA
CASSAEDRPLNTEAFF
TGTGCCAGCAGCGCCGAGGACAGACCTTTGAACACTGAAGCTTTCTTT
>TRBJ1-2|TRBV5-8|NA|TRBD1
CASSFRDRDNYGYTF
TGTGCCAGCAGCTTCCGGGACAGGGATAACTATGGCTACACCTTC
>TRBJ2-1|TRBV3-1/TRBV3-2|NA|NA
CASSQEWGGLDNEQFF
TGTGCCAGCAGCCAAGAATGGGGGGGCCTCGACAATGAGCAGTTCTTC
>TRBJ1-4|TRBV11-3|NA|NA
CASSFSVTNEKLFF
TGTGCCAGCAGCTTTTCAGTCACTAATGAAAAACTGTTTTTT
>TRBJ2-2|TRBV5-1|once|NA
CASSLELAGYATGELFF
TGCGCCAGCAGCTTGGAGTTGGCGGGGTACGCGACCGGGGAGCTGTTTTTT
>TRBJ1-4|TRBV2|NA|NA
CASTEGGGFGEKLFF
TGTGCCAGCACCGAGGGGGGGGGCTTTGGTGAAAAACTGTTTTTT
>TRBJ1-6|TRBV5-1|NA|TRBD1
CASSLGQGEVGSPLHF
TGCGCCAGCAGCTTGGGACAGGGTGAAGTAGGGTCACCCCTCCACTTT
>TRBJ1-1|TRBV11-2|NA|NA
CASSSSDRNTEAFF
TGTGCCAGCAGCTCCTCGGACAGGAACACTGAAGCTTTCTTT
>TRBJ2-1|TRBV6-5|once|TRBD2
CASLGGRPHNEQFF
TGTGCCAGCTTGGGCGGGAGGCCGCACAATGAGCAGTTCTTC
>TRBJ2-1|TRBV2|NA|NA
CASSELALSYNEQFF
TGTGCCAGCAGTGAACTAGCGCTATCCTACAATGAGCAGTTCTTC
>TRBJ1-3|TRBV7-2|NA|NA
CASSLVGESSGNTIYF
TGTGCCAGCAGCTTAGTTGGGGAGTCCTCTGGAAACACCATATATTTT
>TRBJ2-5|TRBV11-2|NA|TRBD2
CASRTPGTKQETQYF
TGTGCCAGCAGGACCCCCGGGACTAAACAAGAGACCCAGTACTTC
>TRBJ2-2|TRBV5-1|NA|NA
CASSFRQGNTGELFF
TGCGCCAGCAGCTTTCGGCAGGGAAACACCGGGGAGCTGTTTTTT
>TRBJ2-7|TRBV5-1|once|TRBD1
CASSLDARGQGRSYEQYF
TGCGCCAGCAGCTTGGACGCACGAGGACAGGGCAGGAGCTACGAGCAGTACTTC
>TRBJ1-1|TRBV9|NA|NA
CASSEGGSMNTEAFF
TGTGCCAGCAGCGAGGGGGGGAGCATGAACACTGAAGCTTTCTTT
>TRBJ1-3|TRBV4-3|NA|TRBD1
CASSWDRGSGNTIYF
TGCGCCAGCAGTTGGGACAGGGGGTCTGGAAACACCATATATTTT
>TRBJ1-1|TRBV5-6|NA|NA
CASSPTGFMNTEAFF
TGTGCCAGCAGCCCCACAGGATTTATGAACACTGAAGCTTTCTTT
>TRBJ1-1|TRBV19|NA|TRBD1
CASSISGQGGNTEAFF
TGTGCCAGTAGTATATCGGGACAGGGGGGGAATACTGAAGCTTTCTTT
>TRBJ2-1|TRBV28|NA|NA
CASSPARHEQFF
TGTGCCAGCAGTCCCGCTAGGCATGAGCAGTTCTTC
>TRBJ1-1|TRBV6-5|NA|NA
CASSPSRQVLEAFF
TGTGCCAGCAGTCCATCCCGACAGGTCCTAGAAGCTTTCTTT
>TRBJ2-2|TRBV27|NA|TRBD1
CASSLVGTGDTGELFF
TGTGCCAGCAGTTTAGTGGGGACAGGGGACACCGGGGAGCTGTTTTTT
>TRBJ1-1|TRBV9|NA|TRBD1
CASSVDGRGSTEAFF
TGTGCCAGCAGCGTAGACGGCAGGGGGAGCACTGAAGCTTTCTTT
>TRBJ1-2|TRBV5-4|NA|NA
CASSLAGGGGNYGYTF
TGTGCCAGCAGCTTGGCCGGGGGGGGCGGCAACTATGGCTACACCTTC
>TRBJ2-7|TRBV20-1|NA|NA
CSASNRERGFWNEQYF
TGCAGTGCTAGTAACCGGGAGAGGGGATTTTGGAACGAGCAGTACTTC
>TRBJ1-6|TRBV5-1|NA|TRBD1
CATRQGESSPLHF
TGCGCCACCCGACAGGGGGAATCTTCACCCCTCCACTTT
>TRBJ2-7|TRBV10-3|NA|NA
CAISGSGRASDYEQYF
TGTGCCATCAGTGGTTCGGGAAGGGCATCTGACTACGAGCAGTACTTC
>TRBJ1-2|TRBV7-9|NA|NA
CASSLTAGTHYGYTF
TGTGCCAGCAGCTTAACGGCCGGGACACACTATGGCTACACCTTC
>TRBJ1-4|TRBV4-1|NA|TRBD1
CASSPGGSNEKLFF
TGCGCCAGCAGCCCAGGGGGGAGTAATGAAAAACTGTTTTTT
>TRBJ2-2|TRBV4-3|NA|TRBD1
CASSQDAQGAGAGELFF
TGCGCCAGCAGCCAAGATGCACAGGGGGCGGGGGCCGGGGAGCTGTTTTTT
>TRBJ1-1|TRBV3-1/TRBV3-2|NA|NA
CASTGEDFPEAFF
TGTGCCAGCACCGGAGAGGATTTCCCTGAAGCTTTCTTT
>TRBJ1-4|TRBV7-2|NA|NA
CASSPTGGREKLFF
TGTGCCAGCAGTCCAACCGGGGGTAGAGAAAAACTGTTTTTT
>TRBJ2-1|TRBV9|once|TRBD2
CASSVDSGGTIGYNEQFF
TGTGCCAGCAGCGTAGATAGCGGGGGGACAATTGGATACAATGAGCAGTTCTTC
>TRBJ1-2|TRBV27|NA|NA
CASSAGTNYGYTF
TGTGCCAGCAGTGCCGGGACTAACTATGGCTACACCTTC
>TRBJ1-5|TRBV6-6|once|TRBD1
CASSRPRDRSLNQPQHF
TGTGCCAGCAGTCGTCCTCGGGACAGGTCACTCAATCAGCCCCAGCATTTT
>TRBJ2-7|TRBV6-5|NA|TRBD1
CASRDRRQGADEQYF
TGTGCCAGCAGGGACAGAAGGCAGGGGGCGGACGAGCAGTACTTC
>TRBJ1-3|TRBV25-1|NA|NA
CASSDNRFPEYTIYF
TGTGCCAGCAGTGATAACAGGTTCCCGGAATACACCATATATTTT